A single sample gave rise to the 4 T cell receptor beta chains below, sequenced in a study of T cell responses to AZD1222 COVID-19 vaccine. This table comes from immunoSEQ multiplex PCR, and its TCRdb copy is limited to in-frame clones, with some not included. This table holds roughly 100,000 clones, 91% found once. Sample: peripheral blood, taken on day 0 of AZD1222 vaccination. These receptors were obtained from an adult in good health.

This sequence joins TRBV14 and TRBJ2-5; the D is unclear. The CDR3 has 16 amino acids. The V gene lost 5 bases and the J gene lost 5 bases, with 21 bases spanning the gap. Germline CDR1 is SGHDN and CDR2 is FVKESK. The CDR3 loop is CASSSKVHSGLETQYF. DNA of the CDR3: TGTGCCAGCAGCTCAAAGGTTCACTCGGGCCTGGAGACCCAGTACTTC.

This chain links TRBV27 with TRBJ2-2, with D maybe TRBD1 (7 bases). V was trimmed by 3 bases and J by 6 bases, leaving 17 bases between them. Germline lookup yields CDR1 MNHEY and CDR2 SMNVEV (reference sequence). This CDR3 has 16 residues. DNA for the CDR3: TGTGCCAGCAGTTTGATTCAGGGGGGAAGGTCCGGGGAGCTGTTTTTT. Translating it yields CASSLIQGGRSGELFF.

The chain uses TRBV30 and TRBJ2-7; 9 bases align to TRBD1. Trimming removed 7 bases from V and 3 bases from J; junction bases left unmatched: 7. The CDR3 contains 13 residues. CDR1 is GTSNPN, CDR2 SVGIG, per germline (reference sequence). The CDR3 DNA reads TGTGCCTCGGACCCGGGACAGGGCTACGAGCAGTACTTC. Translation: CASDPGQGYEQYF.

The chain recombines TRBV4-2 with TRBJ1-2, with TRBD1 identical over 7 bases. The ends lost 4 bases at V and 4 bases at J; junction bases unmatched: 9. The germline gives CDR1 LGHNA, CDR2 YNFKEQ. The CDR3 is 15 amino acids. CDR3 DNA sequence: TGTGCCAGCAGCCGAACAGGGGAGGGTAGCTATGGCTACACCTTC. This codes for CASSRTGEGSYGYTF.